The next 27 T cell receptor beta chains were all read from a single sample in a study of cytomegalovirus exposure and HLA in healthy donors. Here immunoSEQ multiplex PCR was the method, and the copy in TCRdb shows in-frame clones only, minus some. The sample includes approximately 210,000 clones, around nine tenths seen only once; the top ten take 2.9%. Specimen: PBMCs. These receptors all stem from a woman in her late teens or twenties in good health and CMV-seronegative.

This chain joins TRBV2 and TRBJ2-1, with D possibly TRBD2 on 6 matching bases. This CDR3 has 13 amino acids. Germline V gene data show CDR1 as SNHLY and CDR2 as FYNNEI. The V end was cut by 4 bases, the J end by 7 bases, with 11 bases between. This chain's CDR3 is CASSGLDGNEQFF. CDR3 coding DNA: TGTGCCAGCAGTGGACTAGATGGAAATGAGCAGTTCTTC.

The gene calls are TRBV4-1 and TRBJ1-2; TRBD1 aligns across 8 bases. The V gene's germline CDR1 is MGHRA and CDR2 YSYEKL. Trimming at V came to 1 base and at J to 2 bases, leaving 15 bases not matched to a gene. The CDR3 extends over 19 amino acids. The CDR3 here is CASSQGQLGRGRRNYGYTF. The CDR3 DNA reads TGCGCCAGCAGCCAAGGTCAGCTGGGCAGGGGGCGAAGAAACTATGGCTACACCTTC.

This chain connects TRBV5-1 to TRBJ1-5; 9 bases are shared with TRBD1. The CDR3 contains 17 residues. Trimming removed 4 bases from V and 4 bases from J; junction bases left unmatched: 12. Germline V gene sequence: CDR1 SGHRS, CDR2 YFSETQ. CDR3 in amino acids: CASSPGTGSNENQPQHF. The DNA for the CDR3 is TGCGCCAGCAGCCCAGGGACAGGGAGCAACGAGAATCAGCCCCAGCATTTT.

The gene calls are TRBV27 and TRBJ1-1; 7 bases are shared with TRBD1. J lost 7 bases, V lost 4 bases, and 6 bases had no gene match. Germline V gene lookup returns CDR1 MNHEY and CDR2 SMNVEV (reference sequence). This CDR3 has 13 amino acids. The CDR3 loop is CASSSLGQYEAFF. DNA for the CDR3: TGTGCCAGCAGTTCCCTGGGACAGTATGAAGCTTTCTTT.

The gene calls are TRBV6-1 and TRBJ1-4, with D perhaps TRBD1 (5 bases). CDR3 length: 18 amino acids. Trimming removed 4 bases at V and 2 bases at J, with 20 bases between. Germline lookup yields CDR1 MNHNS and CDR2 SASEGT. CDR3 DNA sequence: TGTGCCAGCAGTGCATGGAGGGGCCTTCGAGGGACTAATGAAAAACTGTTTTTT. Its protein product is CASSAWRGLRGTNEKLFF.

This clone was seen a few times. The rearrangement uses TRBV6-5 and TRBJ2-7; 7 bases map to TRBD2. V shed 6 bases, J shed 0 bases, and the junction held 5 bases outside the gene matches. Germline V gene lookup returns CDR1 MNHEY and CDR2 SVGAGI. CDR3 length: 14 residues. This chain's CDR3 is CASRTSGASYEQYF. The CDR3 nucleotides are TGTGCCAGCAGAACCAGCGGGGCCTCCTACGAGCAGTACTTC.

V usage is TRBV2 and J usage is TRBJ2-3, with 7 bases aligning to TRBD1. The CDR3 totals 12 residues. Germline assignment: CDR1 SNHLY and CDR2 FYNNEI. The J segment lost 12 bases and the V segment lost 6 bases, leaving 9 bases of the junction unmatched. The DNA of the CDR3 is TGTGCCAGCAGAAAGGAAGACAGGGCCCAGTATTTT. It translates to CASRKEDRAQYF.

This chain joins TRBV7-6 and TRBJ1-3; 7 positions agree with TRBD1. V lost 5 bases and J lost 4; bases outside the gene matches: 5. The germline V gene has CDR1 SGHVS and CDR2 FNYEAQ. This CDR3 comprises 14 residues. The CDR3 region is CASSLQGVGNTIYF. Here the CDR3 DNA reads TGTGCCAGCAGCCTTCAGGGGGTCGGAAACACCATATATTTT.

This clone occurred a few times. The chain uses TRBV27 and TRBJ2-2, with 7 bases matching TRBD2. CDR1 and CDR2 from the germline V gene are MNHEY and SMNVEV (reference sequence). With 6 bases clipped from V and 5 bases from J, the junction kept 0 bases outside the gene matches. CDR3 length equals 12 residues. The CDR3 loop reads CASRGGTGELFF. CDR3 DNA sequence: TGTGCCAGCAGGGGGGGGACCGGGGAGCTGTTTTTT.

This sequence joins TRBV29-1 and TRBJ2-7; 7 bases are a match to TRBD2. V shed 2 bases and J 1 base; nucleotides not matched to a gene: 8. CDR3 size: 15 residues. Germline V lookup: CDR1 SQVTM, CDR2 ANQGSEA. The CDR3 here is CSVESVTRESYEQYF. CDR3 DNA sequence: TGCAGCGTTGAATCGGTAACGCGGGAGTCCTACGAGCAGTACTTC.

The CDR3 DNA reads TGTGCCAGCAGCGTAGAATCGAGCCCAAGTAAACGTGGAAACACCATATATTTT. Encoded protein: CASSVESSPSKRGNTIYF. The J gene is TRBJ1-3, the V gene TRBV9, with D unresolved. V was cut by 0 bases and J by 3 bases, with 19 bases left in between. Per the germline V gene, CDR1 is SGDLS and CDR2 is YYNGEE. The CDR3 is made up of 18 amino acids.

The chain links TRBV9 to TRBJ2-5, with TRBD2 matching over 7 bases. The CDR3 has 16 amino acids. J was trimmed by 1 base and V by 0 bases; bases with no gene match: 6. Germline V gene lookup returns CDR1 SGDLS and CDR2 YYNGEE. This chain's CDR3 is CASSVGGGRAQETQYF. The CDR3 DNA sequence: TGTGCCAGCAGCGTAGGTGGGGGGAGGGCCCAAGAGACCCAGTACTTC.

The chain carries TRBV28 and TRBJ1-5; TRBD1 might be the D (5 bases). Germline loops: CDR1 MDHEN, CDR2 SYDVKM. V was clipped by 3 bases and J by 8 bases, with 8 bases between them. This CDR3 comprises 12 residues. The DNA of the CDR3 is TGTGCCAGCAGTTTCGGCAGGGAGCCCCAGCATTTT. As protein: CASSFGREPQHF.

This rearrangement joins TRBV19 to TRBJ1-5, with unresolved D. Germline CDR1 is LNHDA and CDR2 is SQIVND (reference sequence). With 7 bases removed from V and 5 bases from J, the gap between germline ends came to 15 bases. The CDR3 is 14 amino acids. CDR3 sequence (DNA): TGTGCCAGTACTGGGCTTGAGGGAGATCAGCCCCAGCATTTT. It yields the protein CASTGLEGDQPQHF.

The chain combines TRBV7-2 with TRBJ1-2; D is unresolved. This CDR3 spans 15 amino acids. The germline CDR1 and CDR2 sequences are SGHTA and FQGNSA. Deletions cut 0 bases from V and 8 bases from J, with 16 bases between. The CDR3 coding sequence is TGTGCCAGCAGCTTAGCGATGATGGGAGGGAAGGGCTACACCTTC. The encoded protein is CASSLAMMGGKGYTF.

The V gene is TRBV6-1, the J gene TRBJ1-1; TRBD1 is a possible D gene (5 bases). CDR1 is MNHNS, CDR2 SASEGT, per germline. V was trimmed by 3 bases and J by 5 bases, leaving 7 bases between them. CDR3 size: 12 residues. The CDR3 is CASSETETEAFF. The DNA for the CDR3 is TGTGCCAGCAGTGAGACAGAGACTGAAGCTTTCTTT.

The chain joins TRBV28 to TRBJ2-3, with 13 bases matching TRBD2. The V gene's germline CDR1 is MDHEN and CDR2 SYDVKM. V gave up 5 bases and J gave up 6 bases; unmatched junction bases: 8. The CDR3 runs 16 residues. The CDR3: CASSPTSGRLGDTQYF. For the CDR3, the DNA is TGTGCCAGCAGTCCGACTAGCGGGAGGTTGGGGGATACGCAGTATTTT.

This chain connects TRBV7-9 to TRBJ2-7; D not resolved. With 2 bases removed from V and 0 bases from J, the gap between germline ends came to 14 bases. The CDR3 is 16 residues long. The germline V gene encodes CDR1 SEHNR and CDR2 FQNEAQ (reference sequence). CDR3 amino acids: CASSLRTARYSYEQYF. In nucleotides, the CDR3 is TGTGCCAGCAGCTTAAGAACCGCGCGCTACTCCTACGAGCAGTACTTC.

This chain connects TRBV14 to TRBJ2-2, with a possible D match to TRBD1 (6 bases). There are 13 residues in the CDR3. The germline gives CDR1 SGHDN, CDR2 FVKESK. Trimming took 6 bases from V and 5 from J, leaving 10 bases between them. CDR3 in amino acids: CASRQGATGELFF. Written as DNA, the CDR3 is TGTGCCAGCAGACAGGGAGCGACCGGGGAGCTGTTTTTT.

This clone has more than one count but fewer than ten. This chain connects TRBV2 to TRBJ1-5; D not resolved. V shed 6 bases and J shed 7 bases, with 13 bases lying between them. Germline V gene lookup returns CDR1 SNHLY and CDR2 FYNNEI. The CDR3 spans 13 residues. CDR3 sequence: CASRAYEPQPQHF. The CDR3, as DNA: TGTGCCAGCAGAGCATACGAACCACAGCCCCAGCATTTT.

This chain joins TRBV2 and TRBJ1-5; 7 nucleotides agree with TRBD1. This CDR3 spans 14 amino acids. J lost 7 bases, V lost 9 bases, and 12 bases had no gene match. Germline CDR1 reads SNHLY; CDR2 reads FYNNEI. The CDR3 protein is CASMTGPAGQPQHF. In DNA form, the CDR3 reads TGTGCCAGTATGACAGGGCCCGCGGGGCAGCCCCAGCATTTT.

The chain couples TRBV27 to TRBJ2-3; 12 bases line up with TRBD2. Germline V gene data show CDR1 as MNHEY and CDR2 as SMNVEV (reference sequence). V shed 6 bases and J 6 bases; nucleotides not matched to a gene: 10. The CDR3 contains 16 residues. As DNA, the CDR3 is TGTGCCAGCAGCACCCTTCTAGCGGGAGGGCGGGATACGCAGTATTTT. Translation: CASSTLLAGGRDTQYF.

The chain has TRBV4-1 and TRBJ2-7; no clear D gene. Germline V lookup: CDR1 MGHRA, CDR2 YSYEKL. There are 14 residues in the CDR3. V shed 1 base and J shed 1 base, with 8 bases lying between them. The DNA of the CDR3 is TGCGCCAGCAGCCAAGTTCTTACTTCCTACGAGCAGTACTTC. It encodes CASSQVLTSYEQYF.

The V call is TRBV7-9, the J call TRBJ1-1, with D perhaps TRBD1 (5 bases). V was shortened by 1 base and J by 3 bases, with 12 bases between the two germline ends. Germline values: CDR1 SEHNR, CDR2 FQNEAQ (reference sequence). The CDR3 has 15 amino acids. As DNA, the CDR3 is TGTGCCAGCAGCTTAGGCGTGGGGGGAGACACTGAAGCTTTCTTT. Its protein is CASSLGVGGDTEAFF.

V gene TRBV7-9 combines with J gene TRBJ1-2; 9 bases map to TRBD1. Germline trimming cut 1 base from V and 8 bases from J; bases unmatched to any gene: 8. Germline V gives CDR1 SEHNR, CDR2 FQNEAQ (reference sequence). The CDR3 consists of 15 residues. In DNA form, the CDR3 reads TGTGCCAGCAGCTTAGGGACAGGGGCTCCGGGGGGCTACACCTTC. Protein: CASSLGTGAPGGYTF.

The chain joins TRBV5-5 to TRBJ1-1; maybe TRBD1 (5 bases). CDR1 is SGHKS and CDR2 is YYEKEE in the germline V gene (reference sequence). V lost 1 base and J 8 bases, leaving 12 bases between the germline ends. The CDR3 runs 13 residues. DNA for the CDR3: TGTGCCAGCAGCTTGTCTTGGCAGGGCGAAGCTTTCTTT. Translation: CASSLSWQGEAFF.

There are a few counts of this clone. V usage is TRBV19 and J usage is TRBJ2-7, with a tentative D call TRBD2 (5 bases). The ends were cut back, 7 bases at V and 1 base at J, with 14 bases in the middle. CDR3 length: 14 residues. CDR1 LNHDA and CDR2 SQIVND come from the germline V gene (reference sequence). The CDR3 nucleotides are TGTGCCAGTAAGGAGGACCCGAAGTCCTACGAGCAGTACTTC. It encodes CASKEDPKSYEQYF.